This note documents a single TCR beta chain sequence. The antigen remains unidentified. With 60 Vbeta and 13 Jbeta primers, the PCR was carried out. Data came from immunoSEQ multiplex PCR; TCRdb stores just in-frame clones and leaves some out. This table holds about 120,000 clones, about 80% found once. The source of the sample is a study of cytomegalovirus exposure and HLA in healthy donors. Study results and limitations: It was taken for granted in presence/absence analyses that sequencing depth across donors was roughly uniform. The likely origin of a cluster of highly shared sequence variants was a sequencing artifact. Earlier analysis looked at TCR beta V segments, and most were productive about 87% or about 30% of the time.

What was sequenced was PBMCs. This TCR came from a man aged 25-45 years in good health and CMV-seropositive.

In DNA form, the CDR3 reads TGTGCCAGCAGCTTCCTGGCGGGAGAGGTGGGCACAGATACGCAGTATTTT. This codes for CASSFLAGEVGTDTQYF. The rearrangement joins TRBV7-6 to TRBJ2-3, with 7 bases aligning to TRBD2. The CDR3 is 17 residues long. Trimming removed 3 bases from V and 1 base from J; junction bases left unmatched: 10. Germline assignment: CDR1 SGHVS and CDR2 FNYEAQ.